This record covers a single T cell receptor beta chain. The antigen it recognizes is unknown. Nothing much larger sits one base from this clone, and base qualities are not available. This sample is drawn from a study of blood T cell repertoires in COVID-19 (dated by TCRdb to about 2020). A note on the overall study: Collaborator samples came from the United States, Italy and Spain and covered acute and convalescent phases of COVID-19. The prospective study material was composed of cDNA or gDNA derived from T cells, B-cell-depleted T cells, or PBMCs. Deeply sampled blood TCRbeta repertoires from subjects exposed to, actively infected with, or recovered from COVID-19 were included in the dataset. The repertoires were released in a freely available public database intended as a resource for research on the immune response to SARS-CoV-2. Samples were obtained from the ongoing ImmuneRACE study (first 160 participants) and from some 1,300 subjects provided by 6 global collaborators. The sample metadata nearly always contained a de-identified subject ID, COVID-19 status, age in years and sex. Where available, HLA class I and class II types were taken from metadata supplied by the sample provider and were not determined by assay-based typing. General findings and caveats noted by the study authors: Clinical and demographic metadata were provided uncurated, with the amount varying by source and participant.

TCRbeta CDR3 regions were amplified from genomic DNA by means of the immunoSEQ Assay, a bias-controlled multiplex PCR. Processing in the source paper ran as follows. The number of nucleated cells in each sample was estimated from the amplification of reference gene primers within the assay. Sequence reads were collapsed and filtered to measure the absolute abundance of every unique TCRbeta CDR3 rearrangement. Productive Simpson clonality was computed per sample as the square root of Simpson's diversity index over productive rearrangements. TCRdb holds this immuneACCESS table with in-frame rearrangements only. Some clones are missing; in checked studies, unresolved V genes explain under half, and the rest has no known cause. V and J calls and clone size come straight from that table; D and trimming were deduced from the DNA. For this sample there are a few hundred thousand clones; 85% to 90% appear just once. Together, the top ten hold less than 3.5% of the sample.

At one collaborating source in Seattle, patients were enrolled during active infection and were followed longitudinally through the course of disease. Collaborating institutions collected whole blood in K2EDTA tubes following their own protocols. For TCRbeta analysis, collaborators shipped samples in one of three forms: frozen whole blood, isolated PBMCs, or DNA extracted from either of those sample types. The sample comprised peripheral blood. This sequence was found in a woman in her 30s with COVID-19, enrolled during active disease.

The nucleotides read TGTGCCTGGAGTCGCGACAGCAACAATCAGCCCCAGCATTTT. It is translated as CAWSRDSNNQPQHF. The sequence joins TRBV30 to TRBJ1-5; a weak D assignment points to TRBD1 (5 bases agree). CDR1 and CDR2 were assigned from the germline V gene (reference sequence) as GTSNPN and SVGIG. The CDR3 starts with the cysteine, ends with the phenylalanine, and has 14 residues. The read is trimmed to its CDR3 DNA, 42 bases read in frame from base 1. V is reduced by 2 bases and J by 3 bases, leaving a spacing of 11 bases between them.